The 18 T cell receptor beta chains in this list originate from one sample, sequenced in a study of cytomegalovirus exposure and HLA in healthy donors. The PCR ran on 60 Vbeta and 13 Jbeta primers. This table comes from immunoSEQ multiplex PCR, and its TCRdb copy is limited to in-frame clones, with some not included. The table records some 130,000 clones, around 77% of them present only once. Material: PBMCs. These receptors all come from a man between 45 and 60 years old in good health and CMV-seronegative.

The chain links TRBV28 to TRBJ2-7; 8 bases align to TRBD1. This CDR3 has 17 amino acids. After removal of 4 bases from V and 0 bases from J, the junction contained 11 bases not matched to a gene. Germline CDR1 is MDHEN and CDR2 is SYDVKM. The CDR3 here is CASSSGQGPLSSYEQYF. The CDR3 coding sequence is TGTGCCAGCAGTTCCGGACAGGGCCCGTTAAGCTCCTACGAGCAGTACTTC. Full variable domain (rest looked up from reference TRBV28 and TRBJ2-7): DVKVTQSSRYLVKRTGEKVFLECVQDMDHENMFWYRQDPGLGLRLIYFSYDVKMKEKGDIPEGYSVSREKKERFSLILESASTNQTSMYLCASSSGQGPLSSYEQYFGPGTRLTVT.

The chain carries TRBV27 and TRBJ2-7; TRBD1 agrees at 7 bases. J lost 2 bases, V lost 6 bases, and 7 bases had no gene match. The CDR3 sequence is 14 residues long. Germline CDR1 and CDR2: MNHEY and SMNVEV (reference sequence). CDR3 residues: CASSRSGTAYEQYF. CDR3 nucleotide sequence: TGTGCCAGCAGCAGATCTGGGACAGCCTACGAGCAGTACTTC.

CDR3 coding DNA: TGCAGCGTCAGGGGTACTATGAACACTGAAGCTTTCTTT. This gives the protein CSVRGTMNTEAFF. The rearrangement links TRBV29-1 to TRBJ1-1; TRBD1 is a possible D gene (6 bases). V was clipped by 6 bases and J by 0 bases, with 11 bases between them. The CDR3 extends over 13 amino acids. The germline V gene encodes CDR1 SQVTM and CDR2 ANQGSEA.

Here the CDR3 reads CASSISGTSYNEQFF. CDR3 nucleotides: TGCGCCAGCAGCATCTCGGGTACCTCCTACAATGAGCAGTTCTTC. The rearrangement links TRBV5-1 to TRBJ2-1; D is undetermined. The germline CDR1 and CDR2 sequences are SGHRS and YFSETQ. This CDR3 is built from 15 residues. V was cut by 4 bases and J by 0 bases, with 11 bases left in between.

This clone was recorded once. The chain recombines TRBV5-4 with TRBJ2-2; 7 bases map to TRBD2. After removal of 0 bases from V and 6 bases from J, the junction contained 5 bases not matched to a gene. This CDR3 has 15 amino acids. Germline assignment: CDR1 SGHNT and CDR2 YYREEE (reference sequence). This chain's CDR3 is CASSLGGTTPGELFF. Here the CDR3 DNA reads TGTGCCAGCAGCTTGGGAGGGACTACGCCCGGGGAGCTGTTTTTT.

The chain uses TRBV5-4 and TRBJ2-2; 9 bases agree with TRBD2. After removal of 0 bases from V and 6 bases from J, the junction contained 9 bases not matched to a gene. Germline V CDR1 and CDR2: SGHNT, YYREEE (reference sequence). The CDR3 spans 17 residues. CDR3 sequence: CASSLVGSGSVPGELFF. The CDR3 DNA sequence: TGTGCCAGCAGCTTGGTTGGTAGCGGGAGTGTGCCCGGGGAGCTGTTTTTT.

The chain recombines TRBV7-9 with TRBJ2-2; maybe TRBD1 (5 bases). Germline assignment: CDR1 SEHNR and CDR2 FQNEAQ (reference sequence). The CDR3 is 15 amino acids. V lost 3 bases, J lost 5 bases, and 13 bases lay in between. Here the CDR3 DNA reads TGTGCCAGCAGCTTTCAGGGTACCTTGACCGGGGAGCTGTTTTTT. It yields the protein CASSFQGTLTGELFF.

The chain uses TRBV29-1 and TRBJ1-1; D perhaps matches TRBD1 (6 bases). Germline values: CDR1 SQVTM, CDR2 ANQGSEA. CDR3 length equals 15 residues. The V and J ends lost 3 bases and 1 base respectively, with 15 bases between them. Here the CDR3 DNA reads TGCAGCGTTGATGTTCCGGGACAACGGAACACTGAAGCTTTCTTT. Its protein is CSVDVPGQRNTEAFF.

V usage is TRBV18 and J usage is TRBJ1-1, with 9 nucleotides matching TRBD1. CDR1 KGHSH and CDR2 LQKENI come from the germline V gene. CDR3 length equals 14 residues. J was trimmed by 2 bases and V by 5 bases; bases with no gene match: 3. In DNA, the CDR3 is TGTGCCAGCTCAGCGGGACAGGGAAACACTGAAGCTTTCTTT. This sequence encodes CASSAGQGNTEAFF.

The chain carries TRBV28 and TRBJ1-4; tentative D call: TRBD1 (5 bases). V shed 2 bases and J shed 5 bases, with 9 bases lying between them. Germline CDR1 and CDR2: MDHEN and SYDVKM. The CDR3 sequence is 14 residues long. The CDR3 bases are TGTGCCAGCAGTTTACAGGGTTCCAATGAAAAACTGTTTTTT. It specifies CASSLQGSNEKLFF. Filled out from reference TRBV28 and TRBJ1-4, the complete variable domain reads DVKVTQSSRYLVKRTGEKVFLECVQDMDHENMFWYRQDPGLGLRLIYFSYDVKMKEKGDIPEGYSVSREKKERFSLILESASTNQTSMYLCASSLQGSNEKLFFGSGTQLSVL.

The chain joins TRBV6-5 to TRBJ2-1; D unclear. Trimming shortened V by 6 bases and J by 10 bases, and 16 bases separated the two germline ends. The CDR3 covers 13 residues. Germline values: CDR1 MNHEY, CDR2 SVGAGI. CDR3 region: CASSRAAEVEQFF. The CDR3 DNA reads as TGTGCCAGCAGCCGAGCTGCTGAGGTCGAGCAGTTCTTC.

This chain connects TRBV10-1 to TRBJ2-5, with a tentative D call TRBD2 (5 bases). The germline V and J ends were trimmed by 3 bases and 7 bases, with 15 bases remaining between them. CDR1 is WNHNN, CDR2 SYGVQD, per germline (reference sequence). The CDR3 is 14 residues long. This chain's CDR3 is CASSEGDRRGTQYF. As DNA, the CDR3 is TGCGCCAGCAGTGAAGGCGACCGACGGGGGACCCAGTACTTC.

The chain links TRBV6-6 to TRBJ2-7; 14 bases map to TRBD2. J gave up 3 bases and V 9 bases, and 4 bases lay outside the gene matches. Looked up from germline, CDR1 is MNHNY and CDR2 is SVGAGI (reference sequence). This CDR3 spans 14 amino acids. Here the CDR3 DNA reads TGTGCCAGTGCGACTAGCGGGAGGGGCTACGAGCAGTACTTC. Its translation is CASATSGRGYEQYF.

The CDR3 loop is CASSEFGEEKGYTF. The CDR3 region has the DNA TGTGCCAGCAGTGAATTCGGGGAGGAGAAGGGCTACACCTTC. The chain carries TRBV2 and TRBJ1-2; D gene unclear. CDR1 SNHLY and CDR2 FYNNEI come from the germline V gene. Deletions cut 2 bases from V and 8 bases from J, with 15 bases between. CDR3 length equals 14 residues.

This chain joins TRBV4-1 and TRBJ1-3, with 10 bases matching TRBD1. The CDR3 covers 16 residues. Germline CDR1 is MGHRA and CDR2 is YSYEKL. J lost 10 bases, V lost 4 bases, and 13 bases had no gene match. The CDR3 DNA reads as TGCGCCAGCAGCCGGGACAGGGGAAACGAACTACGGACCATATATTTT. Its translation is CASSRDRGNELRTIYF.

The CDR3 sequence: CASRSPPSGPDTQYF. Here the CDR3 DNA reads TGTGCCAGCAGAAGTCCCCCGTCGGGTCCAGATACGCAGTATTTT. The chain carries TRBV6-1 and TRBJ2-3; D uncertain. Germline V lookup: CDR1 MNHNS, CDR2 SASEGT. The CDR3 consists of 15 residues. V shed 6 bases and J shed 4 bases, with 17 bases lying between them.

The chain employs TRBV18 and TRBJ1-2, with D unresolved. This CDR3 is built from 14 residues. Trimming pared 1 base from V and 8 bases from J, leaving 14 bases between. Germline V lookup: CDR1 KGHSH, CDR2 LQKENI. Written as DNA, the CDR3 is TGTGCCAGCTCACCACAGGGAGGACCTGGCGGCTACACCTTC. Protein sequence: CASSPQGGPGGYTF.

The chain employs TRBV15 and TRBJ1-4; D is uncertain. This CDR3 comprises 13 residues. V lost 6 bases, J lost 4 bases, and 9 bases lay in between. The germline CDR1 and CDR2 sequences are LNHNV and YYDKDF (reference sequence). This CDR3 is CATSRRFNEKLFF. DNA for the CDR3: TGTGCCACCAGTAGGCGGTTTAATGAAAAACTGTTTTTT.